This passage covers 16 T cell receptor beta chains from one sample sequenced in a study of metastatic and nonmetastatic thyroid tumors. Patients underwent thyroid surgery, and none had received any treatment before it. TCRdb reanalyzed the PCR reads via MiXCR. The sample has 15,000 to 20,000 clones, over 25% seen once. The sequenced sample was tumor tissue. These receptors were obtained from a male donor with papillary thyroid cancer or a benign thyroid nodule (not recorded which). Some clones in this sample may be carry-over from other donors' samples.

The chain recombines TRBV7-2 with TRBJ1-1; a weak D match, TRBD1 (6 bases). Trimming pared 5 bases from V and 6 bases from J, leaving 13 bases between. The CDR3 covers 13 residues. Per germline, CDR1 SGHTA and CDR2 FQGNSA. The DNA for the CDR3 is TGTGCCAGCAGCCCCACAGGGACCCCTGAAGCTTTCTTT. It yields the protein CASSPTGTPEAFF.

This clone was observed a handful of times. Additional DNA sequences in this sample encode the identical CDR3. The CDR3 reads CASTWTSGRGGEQFF. CDR3 nucleotides: TGTGCCAGCACCTGGACCAGCGGGAGGGGCGGTGAGCAGTTCTTC. V is TRBV28 and J is TRBJ2-1; TRBD2 matches at 10 bases. V shed 7 bases and J 9 bases; nucleotides not matched to a gene: 12. This CDR3 is 15 amino acids long. Germline V CDR1 and CDR2: MDHEN, SYDVKM.

This rearrangement joins TRBV27 to TRBJ2-7, with 10 bases identical to TRBD2. V was clipped by 3 bases and J by 0 bases; unmatched bases: 5. Germline V gives CDR1 MNHEY, CDR2 SMNVEV (reference sequence). This CDR3 has 16 amino acids. This CDR3 is CASSFALAGSSYEQYF. CDR3 DNA: TGTGCCAGCAGTTTCGCACTAGCGGGATCCTCCTACGAGCAGTACTTC.

The genes are TRBV19 and TRBJ1-2; 9 bases match TRBD1. Germline V gene data show CDR1 as LNHDA and CDR2 as SQIVND (reference sequence). With 7 bases clipped from V and 2 bases from J, the junction kept 5 bases outside the gene matches. The CDR3 totals 14 residues. CDR3 loop: CASTRTGENYGYTF. The CDR3 bases are TGTGCCAGTACTCGGACAGGGGAGAACTATGGCTACACCTTC.

This clone has only a few counts. One end of the junction is discordant with germline, which a read error may explain. The chain links TRBV28 to TRBJ1-1; TRBD1 is a possible D gene (6 bases). The germline gives CDR1 MDHEN, CDR2 SYDVKM. The CDR3 extends over 15 amino acids. CDR3 loop: CASSLRRVRDTEAFF. The DNA of the CDR3 is TGTGCCAGCAGTTTACGGAGGGTCCGGGACACTGAAGCCTTCTTT. The full variable domain, completed using reference TRBV28 and TRBJ1-1, is DVKVTQSSRYLVKRTGEKVFLECVQDMDHENMFWYRQDPGLGLRLIYFSYDVKMKEKGDIPEGYSVSREKKERFSLILESASTNQTSMYLCASSLRRVRDTEAFFGQGTRLTVV.

This clone has at least ten counts. The DNA of the CDR3 is TGTGCCAGCAGTTCCCCGGGACAGGGGGATGCTTTCTTT. Protein sequence: CASSSPGQGDAFF. The chain combines TRBV6-2 or TRBV6-3 with TRBJ1-1; TRBD1 agrees at 11 bases. After removal of 4 bases from V and 11 bases from J, the junction contained 6 bases not matched to a gene. CDR3 length: 13 amino acids. Looked up from germline, CDR1 is MNHEY and CDR2 is SVGEGT.

The sample holds many counts of this clone. The V and J genes are TRBV7-3 and TRBJ2-3, with D tentatively TRBD2 (5 bases). CDR3 length equals 13 residues. From germline, CDR1 is SGHTA and CDR2 FQGTGA. V was pared by 3 bases and J by 6 bases, with 10 bases between. CDR3 sequence (DNA): TGTGCCAGCAGCTTGAGGGCCCGGGATACGCAGTATTTT. It is translated as CASSLRARDTQYF.

V gene TRBV20-1 combines with J gene TRBJ2-2; a weak D match, TRBD1 (6 bases). This CDR3 is built from 15 residues. CDR1 DFQATT and CDR2 SNEGSKA come from the germline V gene (reference sequence). Trimming took 3 bases from V and 4 from J, leaving 15 bases between them. The CDR3 sequence is CSARETGRPTGELFF. DNA of the CDR3: TGCAGTGCTAGGGAGACAGGCAGACCCACCGGGGAGCTGTTTTTT.

Many counts were recorded for this clone. V is TRBV3-1 and J is TRBJ2-1; no firm D call. Germline CDR1 is LGHDT and CDR2 is YNNKEL (reference sequence). This CDR3 has 14 residues. The V gene lost 4 bases and the J gene lost 0 bases, with 7 bases spanning the gap. The CDR3 bases are TGTGCCAGCAGCCGGGGTAGCTCCTACAATGAGCAGTTCTTC. Residues: CASSRGSSYNEQFF.

This clone was counted a few times. The chain couples TRBV12-3 or TRBV12-4 to TRBJ2-7; tentative D call: TRBD2 (6 bases). The CDR3 length is 10 residues. Trimming took off 10 bases at V and 6 bases at J, with 10 bases between the two ends. Written as DNA, the CDR3 is TGTGCCACCGGGGAGGCCGAGCAGTACTTC. Translation: CATGEAEQYF.

This clone appeared many times. V usage is TRBV7-6 and J usage is TRBJ1-2; unclear D gene. Between the trimmed V and J ends, which lost 0 bases and 6 bases, there was a span of 5 bases. Germline values: CDR1 SGHVS, CDR2 FNYEAQ. The CDR3 covers 12 residues. CDR3 in amino acids: CASSLAGNGYTF. CDR3 sequence (DNA): TGTGCCAGCAGCTTAGCCGGTAATGGCTACACCTTC.

The chain carries TRBV6-1 and TRBJ2-2, with D uncertain. Germline values: CDR1 MNHNS, CDR2 SASEGT. The length of the CDR3 is 15 residues. V lost 6 bases, J lost 0 bases, and 11 bases lay in between. Written as DNA, the CDR3 is TGTGCCAGCAGCCCCGAAAGACCGAACACCGGGGAGCTGTTTTTT. Its translation is CASSPERPNTGELFF.

This clone was seen ten or more times. V and J are TRBV7-2 and TRBJ1-2; the match to TRBD1 covers 9 bases. Germline CDR1 is SGHTA and CDR2 is FQGNSA. The CDR3 runs 15 residues. V lost 2 bases, J lost 4 bases, and 5 bases stayed unmatched. CDR3 sequence reads: CASSLTDRGGYGYTF. The CDR3 DNA follows: TGTGCCAGCAGCTTAACCGACAGGGGGGGCTATGGCTACACCTTC.

This clone was counted ten times or more. Other nucleotide sequences from this sample produce the same CDR3. The chain is built from TRBV9 and TRBJ1-5; D not resolved. The CDR3 is made up of 12 amino acids. The germline CDR1 and CDR2 sequences are SGDLS and YYNGEE. Trimming shortened V by 4 bases and J by 9 bases, and 11 bases separated the two germline ends. This chain's CDR3 is CASSSDTGPQHF. The CDR3, as DNA: TGTGCCAGCAGCTCCGACACTGGGCCCCAGCATTTT. The whole variable domain, filled in from reference TRBV9 and TRBJ1-5, reads DSGVTQTPKHLITATGQRVTLRCSPRSGDLSVYWYQQSLDQGLQFLIQYYNGEERAKGNILERFSAQQFPDLHSELNLSSLELGDSALYFCASSSDTGPQHFGDGTRLSIL.

This clone was detected many times. This chain uses TRBV28 with TRBJ2-3; no firm D call. The CDR3 contains 16 residues. The germline CDR1 and CDR2 sequences are MDHEN and SYDVKM. V gave up 1 base and J gave up 0 bases, with 11 bases separating them. The CDR3 DNA follows: TGTGCCAGCAGTTTATTGTTCACTACTAGCACAGATACGCAGTATTTT. It codes for CASSLLFTTSTDTQYF.

This clone was recorded many times. The J gene is TRBJ2-7, the V gene TRBV5-1; no reliable D call. V was cut by 4 bases and J by 5 bases, with 10 bases left in between. The germline gives CDR1 SGHRS, CDR2 YFSETQ. The length of the CDR3 is 12 residues. The CDR3 coding sequence is TGCGCCAGCAGCCTCGAGGTAAACGAGCAGTACTTC. Translation: CASSLEVNEQYF.